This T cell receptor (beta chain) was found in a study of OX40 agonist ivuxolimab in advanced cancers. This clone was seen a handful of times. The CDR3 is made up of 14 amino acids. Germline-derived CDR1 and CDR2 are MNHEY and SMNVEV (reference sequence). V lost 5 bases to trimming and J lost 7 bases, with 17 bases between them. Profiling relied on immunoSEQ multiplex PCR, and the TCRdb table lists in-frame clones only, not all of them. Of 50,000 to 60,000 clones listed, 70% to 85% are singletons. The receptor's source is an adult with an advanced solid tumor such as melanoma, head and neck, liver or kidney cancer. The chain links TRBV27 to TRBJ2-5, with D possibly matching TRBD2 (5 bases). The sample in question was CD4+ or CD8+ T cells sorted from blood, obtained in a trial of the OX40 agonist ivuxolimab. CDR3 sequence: CASSPRRDRGTQYF. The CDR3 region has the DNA TGTGCCAGCAGTCCCCGAAGGGATCGGGGGACCCAGTACTTC.